What follows describes a single T cell receptor beta chain. This record belongs to a study of blood T cell repertoires in COVID-19. The CDR3 length is 14 residues. Trimming left V 5 bases short and J 5 bases short, with 15 bases between. Germline V gene lookup returns CDR1 MNHEY and CDR2 SMNVEV (reference sequence). Per the original data handling: Cell counts per sample came from amplifying reference gene primers. Assay: immunoSEQ multiplex PCR; the TCRdb copy retains only in-frame clones and omits some. Clone size and the V and J calls come from that table; the DNA yielded D and trimming. The table includes approximately 210,000 clones, roughly 87% detected once. Study members were between roughly 18 and 90 years old and lived in 20 to 30 US regions. Assignments of participants to cohorts depended upon their own reported clinical history.

The sample consisted of PBMCs or T cells enriched from blood (not recorded which). The rearrangement joins TRBV27 to TRBJ2-5; D is possibly TRBD2 (6 bases). This TCR was recovered from a man younger than 40 in a cohort exposed to, infected with or recovered from COVID-19 (not recorded which). The CDR3 sequence is CASSHTGVGETQYF. The CDR3, as DNA: TGTGCCAGCAGTCATACGGGAGTAGGGGAGACCCAGTACTTC.